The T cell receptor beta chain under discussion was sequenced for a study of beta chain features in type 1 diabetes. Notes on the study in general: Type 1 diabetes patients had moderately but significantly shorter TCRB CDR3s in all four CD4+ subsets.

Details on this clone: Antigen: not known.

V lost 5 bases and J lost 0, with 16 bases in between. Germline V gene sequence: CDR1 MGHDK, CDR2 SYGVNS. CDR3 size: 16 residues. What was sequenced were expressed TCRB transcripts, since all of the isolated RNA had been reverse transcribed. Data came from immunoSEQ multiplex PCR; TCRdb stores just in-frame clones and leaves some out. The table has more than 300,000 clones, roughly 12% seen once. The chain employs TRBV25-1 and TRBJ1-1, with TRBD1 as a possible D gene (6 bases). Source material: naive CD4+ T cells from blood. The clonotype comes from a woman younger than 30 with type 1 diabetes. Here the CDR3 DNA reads TGTGCCAGCAGTCAGACAGGCGGAAGGGTGAACACTGAAGCTTTCTTT. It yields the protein CASSQTGGRVNTEAFF.